Below are 16 T cell receptor beta chains sequenced from a single sample in a study of regulatory T cells in long-lasting Graves disease. In building TCR beta libraries, iRepertoire HTBI primers were used together with Arm-PCR of CDR3 regions. TCRdb analysed the multiplex PCR reads with MiXCR anew, one entry per CDR3 protein. The table lists approximately 440,000 distinct CDR3 sequences, roughly a quarter of them singletons. The time point denotes: persistent/refractory GD, antithyroid drugs over 5 years with positive TRAb. From PBMCs, RNA was extracted and then used to make the TCR library. The sample here was peripheral blood mononuclear cells (PBMCs), taken when the disease was refractory, from a patient treated with antithyroid drugs. These TCRs come from a female donor with Graves disease.

V usage is TRBV5-6 and J usage is TRBJ2-7; D may be TRBD1 or TRBD2 (5 bases each). V was cut by 0 bases and J by 6 bases, with 10 bases left in between. The CDR3 has 13 residues. Germline CDR1 is SGHDT and CDR2 is YYEEEE. CDR3 bases: TGTGCCAGCAGCTTGGACGGGACCCCCGAGCAGTACTTC. Amino acids: CASSLDGTPEQYF. The whole variable domain, filled in from reference TRBV5-6 and TRBJ2-7, reads DAGVTQSPTHLIKTRGQQVTLRCSPKSGHDTVSWYQQALGQGPQFIFQYYEEEERQRGNFPDRFSGHQFPNYSSELNVNALLLGDSALYLCASSLDGTPEQYFGPGTRLTVT.

This clonotype occurred a few times. V is TRBV7-2 and J is TRBJ2-2, with D unclear. CDR3 length: 16 amino acids. V was pared by 5 bases and J by 0 bases, with 13 bases between. Germline CDR1 reads SGHTA; CDR2 reads FQGNSA. CDR3 nucleotide sequence: TGTGCCAGCAGCAGAGACGGCGGATCGAACACCGGGGAGCTGTTTTTT. This encodes CASSRDGGSNTGELFF.

This clonotype came up many times. V and J are TRBV7-8 and TRBJ1-2; D is ambiguous. The V and J ends lost 0 bases and 10 bases respectively, with 12 bases between them. Germline-derived CDR1 and CDR2 are SGHVS and FQNEAQ. The CDR3 spans 13 residues. The CDR3 spells CASSLAGFDDYTF. CDR3 DNA: TGTGCCAGCAGCTTAGCGGGATTCGATGACTACACCTTC.

This clonotype has a count of ten or more. This sequence joins TRBV6-2 or TRBV6-3 and TRBJ1-1, with D possibly being TRBD1 (6 bases). The CDR3 sequence is 17 residues long. Trimming stripped 6 bases from V and 0 bases from J, with 20 bases between. Germline CDR1 and CDR2: MNHEY and SVGEGT. The CDR3 DNA reads TGTGCCAGCAGCCCGGGGGCCGACTCGATTCTGAACACTGAAGCTTTCTTT. Protein: CASSPGADSILNTEAFF.

In its sample, this clonotype was seen many times. J is TRBJ1-5 and V is TRBV30; D gene unclear. Trimming left V 0 bases short and J 5 bases short, with 11 bases between. CDR1 GTSNPN and CDR2 SVGIG come from the germline V gene (reference sequence). The CDR3 is 14 amino acids. The CDR3 spells CAWSVGGKDQPQHF. For the CDR3, the DNA is TGTGCCTGGAGTGTAGGAGGGAAGGATCAGCCCCAGCATTTT.

Concerning this clonotype itself: A read error may be the cause here, since a much bigger clone is one base away. The chain links TRBV28 to TRBJ1-5, with D unresolved. Germline assignment: CDR1 MDHEN and CDR2 SYDVKM. This CDR3 spans 16 amino acids. Trimming pared 7 bases from V and 2 bases from J, leaving 18 bases between. CDR3 sequence: CASTQPLEWGNQPQHF. The DNA of the CDR3 is TGTGCCAGCACTCAACCCCTGGAGTGGGGCAATCAGCCCCAGCATTTT.

The chain recombines TRBV6-1 with TRBJ2-7, with TRBD2 matching 11 bases. This CDR3 has 15 amino acids. V was clipped by 5 bases and J by 6 bases; unmatched bases: 9. Per germline, CDR1 MNHNS and CDR2 SASEGT. The CDR3 DNA sequence: TGTGCCAGCAGTCACCTAGCGGGGGGTCCCGGCGAGCAGTACTTC. This gives the protein CASSHLAGGPGEQYF.

The V gene is TRBV30, the J gene TRBJ1-1, with no clear D. Between the trimmed V and J ends, which lost 0 bases and 1 base, there was a span of 6 bases. This CDR3 has 13 amino acids. Per germline, CDR1 GTSNPN and CDR2 SVGIG (reference sequence). The CDR3 loop reads CAWSVKGNTEAFF. CDR3 bases: TGTGCCTGGAGTGTAAAAGGGAACACTGAAGCTTTCTTT.

This chain links TRBV29-1 with TRBJ1-4; D is unclear. Germline-derived CDR1 and CDR2 are SQVTM and ANQGSEA. The V and J ends lost 4 bases and 8 bases respectively, with 11 bases between them. This CDR3 has 12 amino acids. The CDR3 here is CSVVDLWEKLFF. As DNA, the CDR3 is TGCAGCGTTGTAGATCTTTGGGAAAAACTGTTTTTT.

This clonotype was counted ten times or more. The J gene is TRBJ2-5, the V gene TRBV28; tentatively, D is TRBD1 (6 bases). Germline V gene data show CDR1 as MDHEN and CDR2 as SYDVKM. CDR3 length equals 13 residues. V lost 5 bases, J lost 9 bases, and 16 bases lay in between. The CDR3 nucleotides are TGTGCCAGCAGTGTACAGGGCAAGGGGGCCCAGTACTTC. Amino acids: CASSVQGKGAQYF.

This clonotype was picked up many times. The DNA of the CDR3 is TGTGCCAGCAGAAAGGGGCTAGGGACCTATAATTCACCCCTCCACTTT. Translation: CASRKGLGTYNSPLHF. The genes are TRBV2 and TRBJ1-6; D perhaps matches TRBD1 (5 bases). The germline gives CDR1 SNHLY, CDR2 FYNNEI. V was shortened by 6 bases and J by 2 bases, with 14 bases between the two germline ends. The CDR3 is 16 amino acids.

The CDR3 nucleotides are TGTGCCAGCAGCTTGCCTAGGGATCCCTCTGGGGCCAACGTCCTGACTTTC. Amino acids: CASSLPRDPSGANVLTF. This rearrangement joins TRBV7-8 to TRBJ2-6; no clear D. CDR1 and CDR2 (germline): SGHVS, FQNEAQ. This CDR3 is 17 amino acids long. The ends were cut back, 3 bases at V and 0 bases at J, with 12 bases in the middle.

This clonotype was detected a few times. This rearrangement joins TRBV30 to TRBJ2-7; D is possibly TRBD2 (5 bases). The CDR3 length is 12 residues. With 2 bases removed from V and 5 bases from J, the gap between germline ends came to 10 bases. Per germline, CDR1 GTSNPN and CDR2 SVGIG (reference sequence). The CDR3 region is CAWSHERDEQYF. For the CDR3, the DNA is TGTGCCTGGAGTCATGAGAGGGACGAGCAGTACTTC.

The chain employs TRBV5-1 and TRBJ2-6; 7 bases are a match to TRBD1. V shed 3 bases, J shed 4 bases, and the junction held 10 bases outside the gene matches. Germline lookup yields CDR1 SGHRS and CDR2 YFSETQ. There are 17 residues in the CDR3. The CDR3 loop reads CASSWTGTLGGANVLTF. The CDR3 DNA sequence: TGCGCCAGCAGCTGGACAGGAACTTTGGGAGGGGCCAACGTCCTGACTTTC.

This clonotype was detected many times. Here the CDR3 reads CAWNPGTGDEQYF. Here the CDR3 DNA reads TGTGCCTGGAACCCCGGGACAGGGGACGAGCAGTACTTC. The chain links TRBV30 to TRBJ2-7; TRBD1 matches at 10 bases. Trimming removed 4 bases from V and 5 bases from J; junction bases left unmatched: 5. The CDR3 totals 13 residues. CDR1 and CDR2 from the germline V gene are GTSNPN and SVGIG (reference sequence). The complete variable domain, with remaining parts taken from reference TRBV30 and TRBJ2-7, reads SQTIHQWPATLVQPVGSPLSLECTVEGTSNPNLYWYRQAAGRGLQLLFYSVGIGQISSEVPQNLSASRPQDRQFILSSKKLLLSDSGFYLCAWNPGTGDEQYFGPGTRLTVT.

This clonotype was recorded many times. The chain has TRBV28 and TRBJ2-7, with 8 positions matching TRBD1. J lost 6 bases, V lost 5 bases, and 15 bases had no gene match. Germline-derived CDR1 and CDR2 are MDHEN and SYDVKM. This CDR3 is 16 amino acids long. The CDR3 sequence is CASSIHQGAPNSEQYF. The CDR3 region has the DNA TGTGCCAGCAGTATACACCAGGGGGCCCCGAACTCCGAGCAGTACTTC.